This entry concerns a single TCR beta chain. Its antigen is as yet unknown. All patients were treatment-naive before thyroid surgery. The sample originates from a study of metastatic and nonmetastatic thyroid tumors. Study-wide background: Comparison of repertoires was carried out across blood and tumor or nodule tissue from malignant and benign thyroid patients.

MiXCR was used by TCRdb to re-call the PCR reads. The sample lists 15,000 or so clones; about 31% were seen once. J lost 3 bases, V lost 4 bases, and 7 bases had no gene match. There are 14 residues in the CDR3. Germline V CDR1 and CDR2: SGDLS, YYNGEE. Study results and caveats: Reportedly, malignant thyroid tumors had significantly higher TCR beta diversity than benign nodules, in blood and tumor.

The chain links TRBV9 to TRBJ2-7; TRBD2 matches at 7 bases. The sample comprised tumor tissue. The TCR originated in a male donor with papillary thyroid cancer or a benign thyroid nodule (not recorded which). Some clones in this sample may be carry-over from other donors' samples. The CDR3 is CASSPRTSDYEQYF. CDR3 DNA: TGTGCCAGCAGCCCTCGGACTAGTGACTACGAGCAGTACTTC.